Here is one T cell receptor (beta chain) with its context. Other DNA sequences from this sample encode an identical CDR3 as well. Measured with immunoSEQ multiplex PCR; TCRdb has only the in-frame clones, and not every one. The repertoire consists of 2 million to 2.5 million clones, with roughly 95% occurring once and the leading ten covering 0.1% to 0.15%. The sample is drawn from a study of shared clonotypes between healthy human individuals. This CDR3 contains 15 residues. V shed 0 bases and J 4 bases; nucleotides not matched to a gene: 2. The germline V gene encodes CDR1 MNHEY and CDR2 SVGAGI. This chain joins TRBV6-5 and TRBJ1-2; 10 bases line up with TRBD1. The sequence came from a young man in good health. The sequenced sample was naive CD4+ T cells sorted from blood. Subset defined: CD45RA+ positively selected. CDR3 residues: CASSYSGQGSYGYTF. DNA of the CDR3: TGTGCCAGCAGTTACTCGGGACAGGGGTCCTATGGCTACACCTTC.